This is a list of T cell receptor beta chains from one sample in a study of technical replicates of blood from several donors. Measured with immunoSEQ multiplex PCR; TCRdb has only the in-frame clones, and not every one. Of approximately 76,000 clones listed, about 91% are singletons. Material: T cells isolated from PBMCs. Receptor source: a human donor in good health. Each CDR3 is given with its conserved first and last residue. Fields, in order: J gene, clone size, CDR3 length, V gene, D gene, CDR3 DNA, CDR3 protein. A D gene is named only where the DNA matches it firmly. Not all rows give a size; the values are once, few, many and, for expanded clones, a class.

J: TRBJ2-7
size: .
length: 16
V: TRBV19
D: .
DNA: TGTGCCAGTAGTATTGAAGGGGGAGGGACCAGCTACGAGCAGTACTTC
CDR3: CASSIEGGGTSYEQYF

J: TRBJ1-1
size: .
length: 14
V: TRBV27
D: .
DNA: TGTGCCAGCAGTTTATCGGGGAGAGGAACTGAAGCTTTCTTT
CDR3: CASSLSGRGTEAFF

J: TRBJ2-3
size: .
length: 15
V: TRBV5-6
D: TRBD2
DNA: TGTGCCAGCAGCCAAGGACTAGCGGGAGCAGATACGCAGTATTTT
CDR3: CASSQGLAGADTQYF

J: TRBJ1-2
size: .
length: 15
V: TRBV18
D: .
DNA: TGTGCCAGCTCACCCAGGGACACCGCTGACTATGGCTACACCTTC
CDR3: CASSPRDTADYGYTF

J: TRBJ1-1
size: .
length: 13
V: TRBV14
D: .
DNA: TGTGCCAGCAGTCCAGCGATGAACACTGAAGCTTTCTTT
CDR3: CASSPAMNTEAFF

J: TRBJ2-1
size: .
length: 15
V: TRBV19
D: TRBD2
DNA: TGTGCCAGTAGCCGGACTCTAGCGGGGTTAGAAGAGCAGTTCTTC
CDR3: CASSRTLAGLEEQFF

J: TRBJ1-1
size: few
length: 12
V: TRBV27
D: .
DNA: TGTGCCAGCTCTCGGTTGAACACTGAAGCTTTCTTT
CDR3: CASSRLNTEAFF

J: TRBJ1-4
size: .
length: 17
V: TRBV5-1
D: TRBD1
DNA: TGCGCCAGCAGCTTGGCGAGGACAGGCCAGGAGAATGAAAAACTGTTTTTT
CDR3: CASSLARTGQENEKLFF

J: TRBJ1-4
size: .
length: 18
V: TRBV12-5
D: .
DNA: TGTGCTAGTGGTTTGGACCCGCGTTTGGGGGGAACTAATGAAAAACTGTTTTTT
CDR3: CASGLDPRLGGTNEKLFF

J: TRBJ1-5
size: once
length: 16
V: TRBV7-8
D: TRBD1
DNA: TGTGCCAGCAGCTCCCGGGACAGGATTAGCAATCAGCCCCAGCATTTT
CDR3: CASSSRDRISNQPQHF

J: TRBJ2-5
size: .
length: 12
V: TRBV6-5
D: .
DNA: TGTGCCAGCAGTCCCCAGGGAGAGACCCAGTACTTC
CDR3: CASSPQGETQYF

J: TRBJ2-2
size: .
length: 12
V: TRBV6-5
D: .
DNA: TGTGCCAGCAGAGGGACTCCCGGGGAGCTGTTTTTT
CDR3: CASRGTPGELFF

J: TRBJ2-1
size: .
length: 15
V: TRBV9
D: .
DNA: TGTGCCAGCAGCGTGTACAGTGTTACCTACAATGAGCAGTTCTTC
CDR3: CASSVYSVTYNEQFF

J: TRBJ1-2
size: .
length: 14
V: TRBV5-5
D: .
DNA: TGTGCCAGCAGCTTGGGGGACATAATCTATGGCTACACCTTC
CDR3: CASSLGDIIYGYTF

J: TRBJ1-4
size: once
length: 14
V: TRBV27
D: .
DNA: TGTGCCAGCAGTCAGGGCGCTCTTAATGAAAAACTGTTTTTT
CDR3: CASSQGALNEKLFF

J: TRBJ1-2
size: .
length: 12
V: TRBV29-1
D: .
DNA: TGCAGCGCTCTTAAAAACACCTATGGCTACACCTTC
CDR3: CSALKNTYGYTF

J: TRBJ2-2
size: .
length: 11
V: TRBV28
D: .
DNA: TGTGCCAGCAGTTCAGACGGGGAGCTGTTTTTT
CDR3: CASSSDGELFF

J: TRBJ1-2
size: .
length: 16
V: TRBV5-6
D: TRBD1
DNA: TGTGCCAGCAGCTTGGACAGGGGACCCGCTTATGGGGACCACACCTTC
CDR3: CASSLDRGPAYGDHTF

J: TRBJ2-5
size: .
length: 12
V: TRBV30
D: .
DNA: TGTGCCTGGGGGCTAAATCAAGAGACCCAGTACTTC
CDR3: CAWGLNQETQYF

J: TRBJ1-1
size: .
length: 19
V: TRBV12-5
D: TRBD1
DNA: TGTGCTAGTGGTTTTTTCAGGGGGACGATGAGGGACATGAACACTGAAGCTTTCTTT
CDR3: CASGFFRGTMRDMNTEAFF

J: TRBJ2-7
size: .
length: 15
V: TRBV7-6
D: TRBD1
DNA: TGTGCCAGCAGCCCGGGGACAGGGGGTTCCTACGAGCAGTACTTC
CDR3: CASSPGTGGSYEQYF

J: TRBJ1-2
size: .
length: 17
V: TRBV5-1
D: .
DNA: TGCGCCAGCAGCTTAGGTTTTCGAGACAGCCCTAACTATGGCTACACCTTC
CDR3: CASSLGFRDSPNYGYTF

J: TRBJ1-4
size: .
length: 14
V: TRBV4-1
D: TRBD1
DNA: TGCGCCAGCAGCCATGGGACAGGGGACGAAAAACTGTTTTTT
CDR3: CASSHGTGDEKLFF

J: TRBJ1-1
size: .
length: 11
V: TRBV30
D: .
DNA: TGTGCCTGGACGGGTCGCACTGAAGCTTTCTTT
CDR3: CAWTGRTEAFF

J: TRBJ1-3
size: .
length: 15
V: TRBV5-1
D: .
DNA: TGCGCCAGCAGCTGGGGGGGTGTTCTCGGAAACACCATATATTTT
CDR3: CASSWGGVLGNTIYF

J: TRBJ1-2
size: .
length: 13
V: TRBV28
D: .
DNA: TGTGCCAGCCGCGGCGAGAGACCCTATGGCTACACCTTC
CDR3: CASRGERPYGYTF

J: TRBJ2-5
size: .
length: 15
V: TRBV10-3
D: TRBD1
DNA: TGTGCCATCAGTGACTCGACAGGGGGTCAACAGACCCAGTACTTC
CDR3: CAISDSTGGQQTQYF

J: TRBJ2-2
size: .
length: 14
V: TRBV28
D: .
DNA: TGTGCCAGCAGTTCTCAAGGGGTCACCGGGGAGCTGTTTTTT
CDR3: CASSSQGVTGELFF

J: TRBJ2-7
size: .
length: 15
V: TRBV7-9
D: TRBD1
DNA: TGTGCCAGCAGCTTAGGGTTGGGACAGGGCTACGAGCAGTACTTC
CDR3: CASSLGLGQGYEQYF

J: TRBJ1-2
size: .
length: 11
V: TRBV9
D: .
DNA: TGTGCCAGCAGCGACGGGGGTGGCTACACCTTC
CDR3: CASSDGGGYTF

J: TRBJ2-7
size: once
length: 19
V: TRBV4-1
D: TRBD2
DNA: TGCGCCAGCAGCCAAGAAAGACTAGCGGGAGGGTTGTGGTCCTACGAGCAGTACTTC
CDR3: CASSQERLAGGLWSYEQYF